A single sample is the source of the 28 T cell receptor beta chains below, sequenced in a study of cytomegalovirus exposure and HLA in healthy donors. The assay was immunoSEQ multiplex PCR, and TCRdb's table has in-frame clones only and misses some. The repertoire includes about 170,000 clones, approximately 86% of them detected once, and 2% to 2.5% sits in the top ten. The sample was PBMCs. These receptors came from a woman aged 18-35 years in good health and CMV-seronegative.

This chain uses TRBV7-2 with TRBJ2-5; 8 nucleotides match TRBD1. There are 14 residues in the CDR3. The V segment lost 4 bases and the J segment 4 bases; nucleotides outside the gene matches: 5. Per the germline V gene, CDR1 is SGHTA and CDR2 is FQGNSA. The CDR3 bases are TGTGCCAGCAGCTCCCTCGGACAGGGAGAGACCCAGTACTTC. It codes for CASSSLGQGETQYF.

This rearrangement joins TRBV7-8 to TRBJ2-1; 8 bases line up with TRBD2. Germline V CDR1 and CDR2: SGHVS, FQNEAQ. V shed 1 base, J shed 2 bases, and the junction held 10 bases outside the gene matches. The CDR3 consists of 18 residues. CDR3 sequence reads: CASSLDDSGGAPYNEQFF. The CDR3 nucleotides read TGTGCCAGCAGCTTAGACGACTCCGGGGGGGCCCCCTACAATGAGCAGTTCTTC.

V gene TRBV13 combines with J gene TRBJ2-7, with D possibly TRBD2 on 6 matching bases. Trimming pared 5 bases from V and 2 bases from J, leaving 13 bases between. Germline V gene sequence: CDR1 PRHDT, CDR2 FYEKMQ (reference sequence). This CDR3 is built from 14 residues. The CDR3 is CASSPRLGAYEQYF. CDR3 DNA sequence: TGTGCCAGCAGCCCTCGACTAGGGGCCTACGAGCAGTACTTC.

The chain couples TRBV30 to TRBJ1-2, with D tentatively TRBD1 (6 bases). The CDR3 consists of 13 residues. V was cut by 0 bases and J by 4 bases, with 9 bases left in between. CDR1 and CDR2 (germline): GTSNPN, SVGIG (reference sequence). The CDR3 loop is CAWSVVRGYGYTF. In nucleotides, the CDR3 is TGTGCCTGGAGTGTCGTCAGGGGCTATGGCTACACCTTC.

This rearrangement joins TRBV27 to TRBJ2-7, with 11 bases lining up with TRBD1. Germline trimming cut 4 bases from V and 3 bases from J; bases unmatched to any gene: 5. The CDR3 runs 15 residues. Germline V gene sequence: CDR1 MNHEY, CDR2 SMNVEV (reference sequence). CDR3 coding DNA: TGTGCCAGCAGTTACAGGACAGGGGGCCTCTACGAGCAGTACTTC. Protein: CASSYRTGGLYEQYF.

The table lists this clone with a count of one. Written as DNA, the CDR3 is TGTGCGAGGGACAGGGGTGGCTATGGCTACACCTTC. Its protein product is CARDRGGYGYTF. This sequence joins TRBV30 and TRBJ1-2; 10 bases map to TRBD1. The CDR3 has 12 residues. Germline CDR1 GTSNPN, CDR2 SVGIG (reference sequence).

V is TRBV7-8 and J is TRBJ1-2, with TRBD1 matching 10 bases. V lost 1 base, J lost 4 bases, and 6 bases stayed unmatched. CDR1 and CDR2 from the germline V gene are SGHVS and FQNEAQ. CDR3 length equals 16 residues. In DNA form, the CDR3 reads TGTGCCAGCAGCTTAGTATATGGGACAGGGGTCTATGGCTACACCTTC. Protein: CASSLVYGTGVYGYTF.

The chain uses TRBV19 and TRBJ1-1; the D is unclear. Trimming removed 4 bases at V and 3 bases at J, with 12 bases between. The CDR3 has 14 residues. Germline-derived CDR1 and CDR2 are LNHDA and SQIVND (reference sequence). CDR3 sequence reads: CASSTSDTDTEAFF. In DNA form, the CDR3 reads TGTGCCAGTAGTACCTCCGACACGGACACTGAAGCTTTCTTT.

As DNA, the CDR3 is TGTGCCTGGAGTGTACATCGTACCTCGAGGGCTATCGATGGCTACACCTTC. Amino acid sequence: CAWSVHRTSRAIDGYTF. The V and J genes are TRBV30 and TRBJ1-2; D is uncertain. The V and J ends lost 0 bases and 6 bases respectively, with 23 bases between them. CDR1 and CDR2 from the germline V gene are GTSNPN and SVGIG (reference sequence). The CDR3 length is 17 residues.

The V gene is TRBV10-3, the J gene TRBJ2-7; 8 bases match TRBD1. The CDR3 length is 14 residues. The ends lost 7 bases at V and 3 bases at J; junction bases unmatched: 8. Germline assignment: CDR1 ENHRY and CDR2 SYGVKD. The CDR3 protein is CAITNGQGNYEQYF. The CDR3 DNA follows: TGTGCCATCACCAACGGACAGGGTAACTACGAGCAGTACTTC.

The chain combines TRBV4-1 with TRBJ1-6; D unresolved. In germline, CDR1 is MGHRA, CDR2 YSYEKL. CDR3 size: 15 residues. The V end lost 2 bases, the J end lost 4 bases, and 9 bases lay between the germline ends. As DNA, the CDR3 is TGCGCCAGCAGCCAATTCCACGGTTATAATTCACCCCTCCACTTT. Translating it yields CASSQFHGYNSPLHF.

V is TRBV6-5 and J is TRBJ2-7, with D perhaps TRBD1 (6 bases). The V end was cut by 5 bases, the J end by 4 bases, with 9 bases between. In germline, CDR1 is MNHEY, CDR2 SVGAGI. The CDR3 is 12 amino acids. The DNA of the CDR3 is TGTGCCAGCAGTCCACAGGGTTACGAGCAGTACTTC. Protein sequence: CASSPQGYEQYF.

The V and J genes are TRBV30 and TRBJ1-3, with D possibly being TRBD1 (5 bases). Germline V CDR1 and CDR2: GTSNPN, SVGIG (reference sequence). V lost 4 bases and J 4 bases, leaving 14 bases between the germline ends. This CDR3 is built from 14 residues. The DNA for the CDR3 is TGTGCCTGGAATCCAGGGTTCAGGGGAAACACCATATATTTT. It yields the protein CAWNPGFRGNTIYF.

This chain connects TRBV6-4 to TRBJ2-3; 7 nucleotides match TRBD1. The CDR3 contains 14 residues. Per germline, CDR1 MRHNA and CDR2 SNTAGT. Unmatched junction bases numbered 2, after V lost 4 bases and J lost 1 base. DNA for the CDR3: TGTGCCAGCAGTGCTACAGGGGGCACAGATACGCAGTATTTT. This encodes CASSATGGTDTQYF.

This chain uses TRBV6-1 with TRBJ2-7; 10 bases match TRBD1. Per germline, CDR1 MNHNS and CDR2 SASEGT. V was pared by 2 bases and J by 5 bases, with 6 bases of the junction left unmatched. This CDR3 contains 15 residues. CDR3 sequence (DNA): TGTGCCAGCAGTGAACCCGGGACAGGGGCCCACGAGCAGTACTTC. Its translation is CASSEPGTGAHEQYF.

The V call is TRBV7-2, the J call TRBJ2-7, with a weak D call TRBD1 (5 bases). The CDR3 length is 16 residues. Germline V gives CDR1 SGHTA, CDR2 FQGNSA. Trimming stripped 2 bases from V and 3 bases from J, with 17 bases between. The CDR3: CASSLTALRANYEQYF. The CDR3 DNA is TGTGCCAGCAGCTTAACCGCACTCAGGGCCAACTACGAGCAGTACTTC.

The V and J genes are TRBV27 and TRBJ1-1, with D possibly being TRBD1 (5 bases). CDR1 MNHEY and CDR2 SMNVEV come from the germline V gene (reference sequence). The CDR3 is 13 amino acids. V lost 6 bases and J lost 0, with 8 bases in between. In DNA, the CDR3 is TGTGCCAGCAGGGGGGGATTGAACACTGAAGCTTTCTTT. Translating it yields CASRGGLNTEAFF.

This clone was found a few times. The chain joins TRBV19 to TRBJ2-7; 10 bases fit TRBD2. Germline assignment: CDR1 LNHDA and CDR2 SQIVND (reference sequence). V shed 3 bases, J shed 3 bases, and the junction held 5 bases outside the gene matches. The length of the CDR3 is 15 residues. The CDR3 is CASSILASGSYEQYF. The DNA of the CDR3 is TGTGCCAGTAGTATTCTAGCTAGCGGGAGCTACGAGCAGTACTTC.

The chain joins TRBV11-2 to TRBJ1-1; a possible D gene is TRBD1 (5 bases). Trimming stripped 5 bases from V and 1 base from J, with 8 bases between. The CDR3 spans 13 residues. The germline gives CDR1 SGHAT, CDR2 FQNNGV. The CDR3 reads CASSPGQNTEAFF. The DNA of the CDR3 is TGTGCCAGCAGCCCTGGACAGAACACTGAAGCTTTCTTT.

This rearrangement joins TRBV7-9 to TRBJ1-1, with TRBD1 matching over 8 bases. Losses at the gene ends were 5 bases for V and 5 bases for J; bases not matched to a gene: 10. The germline V gene encodes CDR1 SEHNR and CDR2 FQNEAQ (reference sequence). The CDR3 is made up of 15 amino acids. CDR3 sequence reads: CASSQTRQGQTEAFF. CDR3 DNA: TGTGCCAGCAGCCAGACCCGACAGGGGCAAACTGAAGCTTTCTTT.

The chain recombines TRBV5-1 with TRBJ1-2, with D tentatively TRBD1 (5 bases). The length of the CDR3 is 14 residues. Trimming took off 0 bases at V and 4 bases at J, with 10 bases between the two ends. Per the germline V gene, CDR1 is SGHRS and CDR2 is YFSETQ. The CDR3 nucleotides are TGCGCCAGCAGCTTGGGACAGACGATCTATGGCTACACCTTC. Amino acids: CASSLGQTIYGYTF. The full variable domain, its missing parts supplied by reference TRBV5-1 and TRBJ1-2, is KAGVTQTPRYLIKTRGQQVTLSCSPISGHRSVSWYQQTPGQGLQFLFEYFSETQRNKGNFPGRFSGRQFSNSRSEMNVSTLELGDSALYLCASSLGQTIYGYTFGSGTRLTVV.

The chain is built from TRBV6-5 and TRBJ1-2; D not certain. Germline CDR1 MNHEY, CDR2 SVGAGI. This CDR3 has 14 amino acids. The V gene lost 2 bases and the J gene lost 2 bases, with 9 bases spanning the gap. CDR3 region: CASSYDGENYGYTF. In DNA form, the CDR3 reads TGTGCCAGCAGTTACGATGGAGAAAACTATGGCTACACCTTC.

The CDR3 DNA reads as TGTGCCAGCAGCCGTCACAGGGACGAGCAGTACTTC. Translating gives CASSRHRDEQYF. The chain combines TRBV7-6 with TRBJ2-7; D may be TRBD1 (6 bases). Trimming pared 5 bases from V and 5 bases from J, leaving 10 bases between. Germline CDR1 SGHVS, CDR2 FNYEAQ. The CDR3 has 12 amino acids. Based on the CDR3 plus reference TRBV7-6 and TRBJ2-7, the full variable domain is GAGVSQSPRYKVTKRGQDVALRCDPISGHVSLYWYRQALGQGPEFLTYFNYEAQQDKSGLPNDRFSAERPEGSISTLTIQRTEQRDSAMYRCASSRHRDEQYFGPGTRLTVT.

This clone appeared a single time. The rearrangement joins TRBV19 to TRBJ1-1; no firm D call. Between the trimmed V and J ends, which lost 6 bases and 4 bases, there was a span of 9 bases. CDR3 length equals 12 residues. Germline CDR1 and CDR2: LNHDA and SQIVND (reference sequence). CDR3 bases: TGTGCCAGTAGCACTTTGAGCACTGAAGCTTTCTTT. It is translated as CASSTLSTEAFF.

The chain is built from TRBV7-3 and TRBJ1-1; D unresolved. The CDR3 consists of 13 residues. Trimming removed 1 base at V and 2 bases at J, with 5 bases between. Germline V lookup: CDR1 SGHTA, CDR2 FQGTGA. Here the CDR3 reads CASSLIANTEAFF. The CDR3 DNA is TGTGCCAGCAGCTTAATAGCTAACACTGAAGCTTTCTTT.

This chain links TRBV5-1 with TRBJ1-1, with 7 bases aligning to TRBD1. This CDR3 comprises 15 residues. Germline-derived CDR1 and CDR2 are SGHRS and YFSETQ. V shed 4 bases, J shed 1 base, and the junction held 7 bases outside the gene matches. The CDR3 here is CASSRQGGRNTEAFF. For the CDR3, the DNA is TGCGCCAGCAGCCGGCAGGGGGGAAGGAACACTGAAGCTTTCTTT.

This rearrangement joins TRBV30 to TRBJ1-1, with TRBD1 identical over 7 bases. The CDR3 totals 12 residues. The V segment lost 4 bases and the J segment 11 bases; nucleotides outside the gene matches: 10. Germline V gives CDR1 GTSNPN, CDR2 SVGIG (reference sequence). The CDR3, as DNA: TGTGCCTGGAACCCACAGGGGAGGTTGGCTTTCTTT. This sequence encodes CAWNPQGRLAFF. The full variable domain, in which reference TRBV30 and TRBJ1-1 provide the parts outside the CDR3, is SQTIHQWPATLVQPVGSPLSLECTVEGTSNPNLYWYRQAAGRGLQLLFYSVGIGQISSEVPQNLSASRPQDRQFILSSKKLLLSDSGFYLCAWNPQGRLAFFGQGTRLTVV.

Here the CDR3 DNA reads TGTGCCAGCCGGGACAGGGGGCGAAACAGAGATGGCTACACCTTC. As protein: CASRDRGRNRDGYTF. The chain has TRBV6-5 and TRBJ1-2; 12 positions agree with TRBD1. V lost 8 bases to trimming and J lost 6 bases; unmatched junction nucleotides: 10. The CDR3 is 15 amino acids. CDR1 and CDR2 (germline): MNHEY, SVGAGI.